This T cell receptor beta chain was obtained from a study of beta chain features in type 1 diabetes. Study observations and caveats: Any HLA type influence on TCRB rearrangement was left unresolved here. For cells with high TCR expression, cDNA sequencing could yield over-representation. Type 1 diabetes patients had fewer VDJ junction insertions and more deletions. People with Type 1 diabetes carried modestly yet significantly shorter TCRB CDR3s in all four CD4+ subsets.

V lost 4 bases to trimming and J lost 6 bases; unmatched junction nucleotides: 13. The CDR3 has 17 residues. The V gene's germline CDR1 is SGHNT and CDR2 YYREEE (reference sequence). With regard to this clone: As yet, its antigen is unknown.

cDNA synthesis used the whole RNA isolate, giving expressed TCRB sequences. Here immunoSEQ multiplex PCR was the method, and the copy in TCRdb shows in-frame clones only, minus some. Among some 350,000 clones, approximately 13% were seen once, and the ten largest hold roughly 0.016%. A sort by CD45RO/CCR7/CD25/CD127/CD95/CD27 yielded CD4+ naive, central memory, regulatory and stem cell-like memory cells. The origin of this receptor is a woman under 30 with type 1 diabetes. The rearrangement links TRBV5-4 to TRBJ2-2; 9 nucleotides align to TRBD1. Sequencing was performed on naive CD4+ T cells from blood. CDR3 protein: CASSDELGQGGAGELFF. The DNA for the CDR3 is TGTGCCAGCAGCGACGAACTGGGACAGGGCGGTGCCGGGGAGCTGTTTTTT.